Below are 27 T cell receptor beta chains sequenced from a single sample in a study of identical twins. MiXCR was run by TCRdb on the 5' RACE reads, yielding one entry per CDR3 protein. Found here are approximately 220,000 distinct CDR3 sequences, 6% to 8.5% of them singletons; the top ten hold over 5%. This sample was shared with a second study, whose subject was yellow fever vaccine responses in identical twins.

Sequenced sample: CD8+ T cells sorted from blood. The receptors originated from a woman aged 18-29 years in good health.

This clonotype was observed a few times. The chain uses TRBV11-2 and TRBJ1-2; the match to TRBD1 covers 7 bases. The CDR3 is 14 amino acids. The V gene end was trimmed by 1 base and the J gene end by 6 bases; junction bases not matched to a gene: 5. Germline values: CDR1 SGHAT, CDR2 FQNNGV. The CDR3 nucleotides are TGTGCCAGCAGCTTAGGGACAGGAATTGATGGCTACACCTTC. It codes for CASSLGTGIDGYTF.

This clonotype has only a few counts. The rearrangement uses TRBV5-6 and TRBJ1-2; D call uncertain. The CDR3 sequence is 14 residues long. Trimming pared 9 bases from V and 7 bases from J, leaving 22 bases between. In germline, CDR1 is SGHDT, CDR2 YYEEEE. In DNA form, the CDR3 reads TGTGCCACCCTGTCCCCGGATCGGTTGAGTGGCTACACCTTC. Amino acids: CATLSPDRLSGYTF. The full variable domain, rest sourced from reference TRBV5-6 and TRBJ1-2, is DAGVTQSPTHLIKTRGQQVTLRCSPKSGHDTVSWYQQALGQGPQFIFQYYEEEERQRGNFPDRFSGHQFPNYSSELNVNALLLGDSALYLCATLSPDRLSGYTFGSGTRLTVV.

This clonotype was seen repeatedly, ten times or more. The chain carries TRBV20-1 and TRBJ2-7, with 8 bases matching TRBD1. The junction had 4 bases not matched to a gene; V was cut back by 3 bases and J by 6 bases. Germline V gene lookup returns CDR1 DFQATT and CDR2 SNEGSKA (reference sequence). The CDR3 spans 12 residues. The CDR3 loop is CSASQGAGEQYV. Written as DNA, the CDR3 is TGCAGTGCTAGCCAGGGGGCTGGCGAGCAGTACGTC.

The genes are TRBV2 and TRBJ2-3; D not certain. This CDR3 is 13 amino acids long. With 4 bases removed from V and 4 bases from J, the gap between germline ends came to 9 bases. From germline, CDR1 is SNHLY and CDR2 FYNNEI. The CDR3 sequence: CASSGIRPDTQYF. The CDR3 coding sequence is TGTGCCAGCAGTGGCATCCGGCCAGATACGCAGTATTTT.

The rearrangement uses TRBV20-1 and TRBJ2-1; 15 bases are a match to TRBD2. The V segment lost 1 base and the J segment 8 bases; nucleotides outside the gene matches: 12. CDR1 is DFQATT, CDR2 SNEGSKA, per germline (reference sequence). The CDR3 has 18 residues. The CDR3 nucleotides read TGCAGTGCTAGAGGGACTAGCGGGAGGGCCAGGGTTCCGGATGAGCAGTTCTTC. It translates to CSARGTSGRARVPDEQFF.

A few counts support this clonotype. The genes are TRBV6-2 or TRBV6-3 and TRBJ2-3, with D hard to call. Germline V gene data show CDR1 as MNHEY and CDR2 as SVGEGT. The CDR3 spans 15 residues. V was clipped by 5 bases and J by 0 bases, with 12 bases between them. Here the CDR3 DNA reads TGTGCCAGCAGTGGGCCCAGGCCCAGCACAGATACGCAGTATTTT. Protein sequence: CASSGPRPSTDTQYF.

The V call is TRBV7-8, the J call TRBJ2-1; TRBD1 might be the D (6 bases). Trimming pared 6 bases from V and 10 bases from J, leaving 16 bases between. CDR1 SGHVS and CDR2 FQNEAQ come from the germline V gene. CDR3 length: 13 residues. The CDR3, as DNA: TGTGCCAGCAGTTTTGGCCCCGGGACAGAGCAGTTCTTC. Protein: CASSFGPGTEQFF.

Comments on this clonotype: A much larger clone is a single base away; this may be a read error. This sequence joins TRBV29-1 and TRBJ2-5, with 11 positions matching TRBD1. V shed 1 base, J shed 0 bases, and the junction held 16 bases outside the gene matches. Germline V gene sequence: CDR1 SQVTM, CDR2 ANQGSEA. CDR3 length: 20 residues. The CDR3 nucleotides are TGCAGCGTTGAAGTATCGGGACGGGGACAGGGGGAAGTGTACCAAGAGACCCAGTACTTC. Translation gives CSVEVSGRGQGEVYQETQYF.

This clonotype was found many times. The DNA for the CDR3 is TGTGCCAGCCGCACTAGCGGGGAGGGGTATACGCAGTATTTT. It yields the protein CASRTSGEGYTQYF. The J gene is TRBJ2-3, the V gene TRBV2; 10 bases fit TRBD2. In germline, CDR1 is SNHLY, CDR2 FYNNEI. This CDR3 comprises 14 residues. The ends lost 8 bases at V and 7 bases at J; junction bases unmatched: 9.

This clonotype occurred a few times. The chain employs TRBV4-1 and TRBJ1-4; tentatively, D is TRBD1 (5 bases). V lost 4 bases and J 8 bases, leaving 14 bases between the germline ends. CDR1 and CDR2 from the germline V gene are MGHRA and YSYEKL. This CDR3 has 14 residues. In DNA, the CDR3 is TGCGCCAGCAGCCTACAGGATGGTTCCGAAAAACTGTTTTTT. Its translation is CASSLQDGSEKLFF.

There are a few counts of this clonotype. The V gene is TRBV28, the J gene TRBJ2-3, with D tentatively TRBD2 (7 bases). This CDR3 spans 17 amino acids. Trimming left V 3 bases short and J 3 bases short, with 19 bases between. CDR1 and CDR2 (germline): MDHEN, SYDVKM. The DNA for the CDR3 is TGTGCCAGCAGTTTCGCCCGGGGGGCGGGGCCGACAGATACGCAGTATTTT. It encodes CASSFARGAGPTDTQYF.

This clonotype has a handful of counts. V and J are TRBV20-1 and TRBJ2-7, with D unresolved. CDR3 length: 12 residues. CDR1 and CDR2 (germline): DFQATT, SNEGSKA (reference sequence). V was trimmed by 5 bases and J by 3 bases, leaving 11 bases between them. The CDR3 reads CSAGTQIYEQYV. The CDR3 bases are TGCAGTGCTGGCACCCAGATCTACGAGCAGTACGTC.

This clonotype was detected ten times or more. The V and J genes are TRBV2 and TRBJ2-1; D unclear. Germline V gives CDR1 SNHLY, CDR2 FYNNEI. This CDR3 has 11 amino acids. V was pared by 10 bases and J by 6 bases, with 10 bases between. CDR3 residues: CATTLGNEQFF. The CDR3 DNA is TGTGCCACCACCCTCGGCAATGAGCAGTTCTTC.

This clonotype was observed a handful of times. The CDR3 DNA reads TGCGCCAGCAGCCATGCAAGCAGTTCCTACGAGCAGTACTTC. This codes for CASSHASSSYEQYF. This rearrangement joins TRBV4-1 to TRBJ2-7; D is undetermined. CDR3 size: 14 residues. Germline V gene sequence: CDR1 MGHRA, CDR2 YSYEKL. The germline V and J ends were trimmed by 3 bases and 1 base, with 10 bases remaining between them.

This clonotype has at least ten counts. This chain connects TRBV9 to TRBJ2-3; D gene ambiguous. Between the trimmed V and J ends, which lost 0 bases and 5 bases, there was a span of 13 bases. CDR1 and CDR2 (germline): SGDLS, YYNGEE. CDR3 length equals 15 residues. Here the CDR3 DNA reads TGTGCCAGCAGCGTAGAGGCCTACCCCGAAGATACGCAGTATTTT. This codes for CASSVEAYPEDTQYF.

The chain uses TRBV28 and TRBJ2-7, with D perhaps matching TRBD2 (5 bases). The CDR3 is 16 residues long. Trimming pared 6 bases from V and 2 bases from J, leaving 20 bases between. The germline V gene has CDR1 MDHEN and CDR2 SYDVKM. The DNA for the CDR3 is TGTGCCAGCAGCACCTCGGACGGGGTCAGAACCTACGAGCAGTACTTC. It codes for CASSTSDGVRTYEQYF.

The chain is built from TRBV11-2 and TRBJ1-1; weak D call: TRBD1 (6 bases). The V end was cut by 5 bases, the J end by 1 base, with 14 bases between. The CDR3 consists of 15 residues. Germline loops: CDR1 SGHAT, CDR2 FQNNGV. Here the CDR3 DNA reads TGTGCCAGCAGCCCGAGTGGGGGGCCGAACACTGAAGCTTTCTTT. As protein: CASSPSGGPNTEAFF.

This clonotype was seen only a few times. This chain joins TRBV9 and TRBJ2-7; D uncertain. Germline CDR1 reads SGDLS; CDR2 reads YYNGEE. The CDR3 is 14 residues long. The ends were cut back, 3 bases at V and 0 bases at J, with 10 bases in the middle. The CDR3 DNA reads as TGTGCCAGCAGCGCCCCTATCAGCTCCTACGAGCAGTACTTC. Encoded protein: CASSAPISSYEQYF.

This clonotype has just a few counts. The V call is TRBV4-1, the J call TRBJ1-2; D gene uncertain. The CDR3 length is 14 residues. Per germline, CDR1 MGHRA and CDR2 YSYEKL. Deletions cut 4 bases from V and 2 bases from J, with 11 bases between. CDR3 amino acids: CASSPFGSNYGYTF. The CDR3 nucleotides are TGCGCCAGCAGCCCGTTCGGGTCGAACTATGGCTACACCTTC.

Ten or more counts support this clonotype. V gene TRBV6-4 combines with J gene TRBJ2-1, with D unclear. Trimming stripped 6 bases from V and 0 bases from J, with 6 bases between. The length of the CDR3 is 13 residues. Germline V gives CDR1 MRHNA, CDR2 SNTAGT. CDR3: CASSPSSYNEQFF. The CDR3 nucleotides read TGTGCCAGCAGCCCGTCCTCCTACAATGAGCAGTTCTTC.

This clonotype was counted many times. The CDR3 here is CASSWPSEAFF. In DNA, the CDR3 is TGTGCCAGCAGTTGGCCTTCTGAAGCTTTCTTT. The chain is built from TRBV6-2 or TRBV6-3 and TRBJ1-1; D not resolved. With 4 bases removed from V and 6 bases from J, the gap between germline ends came to 6 bases. Germline values: CDR1 MNHEY, CDR2 SVGEGT. The CDR3 runs to 11 residues.

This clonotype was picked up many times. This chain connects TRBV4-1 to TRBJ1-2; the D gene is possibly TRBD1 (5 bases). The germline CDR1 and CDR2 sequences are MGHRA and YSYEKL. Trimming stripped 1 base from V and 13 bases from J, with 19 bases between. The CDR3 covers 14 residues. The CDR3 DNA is TGCGCCAGCAGCCAAGTTGTTGCGACAGTTCCTTGCACCTTC. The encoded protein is CASSQVVATVPCTF.

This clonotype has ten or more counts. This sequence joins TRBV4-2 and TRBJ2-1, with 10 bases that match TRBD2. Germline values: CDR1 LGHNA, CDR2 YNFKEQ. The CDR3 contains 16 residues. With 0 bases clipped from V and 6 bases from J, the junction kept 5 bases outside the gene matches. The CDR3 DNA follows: TGTGCCAGCAGCCAAGAGTCCACTAGCGGGGTCAATGAGCAGTTCTTC. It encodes CASSQESTSGVNEQFF.

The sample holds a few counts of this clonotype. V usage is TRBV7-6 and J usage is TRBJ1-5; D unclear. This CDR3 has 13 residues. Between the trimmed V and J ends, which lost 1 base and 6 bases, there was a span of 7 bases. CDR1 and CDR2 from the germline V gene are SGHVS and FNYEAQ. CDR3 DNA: TGTGCCAGCAGCTTAGAAGTGGGTCAGCCCCAGCATTTT. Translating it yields CASSLEVGQPQHF.

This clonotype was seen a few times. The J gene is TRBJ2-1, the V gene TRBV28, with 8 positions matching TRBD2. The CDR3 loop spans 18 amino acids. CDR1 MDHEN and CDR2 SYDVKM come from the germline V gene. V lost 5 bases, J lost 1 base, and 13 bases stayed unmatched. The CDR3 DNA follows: TGTGCCAGCAGTGTTCCACACGGGGGGGGACCATCCTACAATGAGCAGTTCTTC. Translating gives CASSVPHGGGPSYNEQFF.

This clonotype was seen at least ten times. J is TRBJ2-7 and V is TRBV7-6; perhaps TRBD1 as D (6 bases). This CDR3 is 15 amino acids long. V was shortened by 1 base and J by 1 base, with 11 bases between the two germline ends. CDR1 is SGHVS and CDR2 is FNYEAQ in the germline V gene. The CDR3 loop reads CASSLGDTLSYEQYF. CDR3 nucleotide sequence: TGTGCCAGCAGCTTAGGGGACACCCTATCCTACGAGCAGTACTTC.

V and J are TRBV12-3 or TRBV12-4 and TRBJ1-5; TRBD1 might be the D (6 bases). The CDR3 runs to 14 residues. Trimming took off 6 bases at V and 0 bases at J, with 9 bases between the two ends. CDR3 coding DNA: TGTGCCAGCAGCTGGACAGATAGCAATCAGCCCCAGCATTTT. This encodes CASSWTDSNQPQHF.